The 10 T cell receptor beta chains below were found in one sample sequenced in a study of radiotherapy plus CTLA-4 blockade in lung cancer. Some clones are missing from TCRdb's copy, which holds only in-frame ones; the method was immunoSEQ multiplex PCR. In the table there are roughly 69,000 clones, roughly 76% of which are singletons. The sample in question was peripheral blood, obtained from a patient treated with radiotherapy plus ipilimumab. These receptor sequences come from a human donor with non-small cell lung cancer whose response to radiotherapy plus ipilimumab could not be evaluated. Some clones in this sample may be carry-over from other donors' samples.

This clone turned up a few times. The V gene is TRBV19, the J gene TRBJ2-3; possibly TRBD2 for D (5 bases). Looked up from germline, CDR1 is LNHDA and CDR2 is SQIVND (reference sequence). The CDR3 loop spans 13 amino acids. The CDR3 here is CASGRNIEDTQYF. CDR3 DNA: TGTGCATCGGGAAGGAACATCGAAGATACGCAGTATTTT.

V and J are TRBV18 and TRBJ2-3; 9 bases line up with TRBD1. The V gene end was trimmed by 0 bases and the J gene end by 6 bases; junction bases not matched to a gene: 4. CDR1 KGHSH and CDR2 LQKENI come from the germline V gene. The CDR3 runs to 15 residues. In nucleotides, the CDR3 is TGTGCCAGCTCACCACCGGGACAGGGATCCGATACGCAGTATTTT. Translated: CASSPPGQGSDTQYF.

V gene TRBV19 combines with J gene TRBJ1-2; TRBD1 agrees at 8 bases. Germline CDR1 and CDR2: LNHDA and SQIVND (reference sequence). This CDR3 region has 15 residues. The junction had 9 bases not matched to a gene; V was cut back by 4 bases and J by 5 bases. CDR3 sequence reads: CASSSPRDRMYGYTF. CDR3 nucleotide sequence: TGTGCCAGTAGTAGTCCCCGGGACAGGATGTATGGCTACACCTTC.

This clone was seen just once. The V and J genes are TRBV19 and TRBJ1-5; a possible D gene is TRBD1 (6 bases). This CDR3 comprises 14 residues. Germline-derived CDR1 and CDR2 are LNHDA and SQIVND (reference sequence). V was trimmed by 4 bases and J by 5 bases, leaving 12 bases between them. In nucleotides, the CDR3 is TGTGCCAGTAGTACTCTTCGGACAGATCAGCCCCAGCATTTT. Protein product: CASSTLRTDQPQHF.

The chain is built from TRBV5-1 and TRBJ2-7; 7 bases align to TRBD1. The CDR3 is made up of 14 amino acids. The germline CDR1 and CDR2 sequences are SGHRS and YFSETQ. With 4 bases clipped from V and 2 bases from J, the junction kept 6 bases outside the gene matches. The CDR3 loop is CASSPGDRAYEQYF. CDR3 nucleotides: TGCGCCAGCAGCCCCGGTGACAGGGCCTACGAGCAGTACTTC.

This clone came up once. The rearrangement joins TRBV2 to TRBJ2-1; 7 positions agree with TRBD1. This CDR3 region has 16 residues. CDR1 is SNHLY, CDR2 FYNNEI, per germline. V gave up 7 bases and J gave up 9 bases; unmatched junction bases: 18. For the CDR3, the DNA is TGTGCCAGCACCCTTCTCGGACAGGTCTTTATGGCTGAGCAGTTCTTC. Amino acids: CASTLLGQVFMAEQFF.

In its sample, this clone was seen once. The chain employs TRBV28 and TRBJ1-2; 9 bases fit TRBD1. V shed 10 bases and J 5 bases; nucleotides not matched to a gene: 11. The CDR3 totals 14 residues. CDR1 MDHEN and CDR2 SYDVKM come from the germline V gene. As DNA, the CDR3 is TGTGCCATCGGTGCCGACAGGGGGGCGTATGGCTACACCTTC. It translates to CAIGADRGAYGYTF.

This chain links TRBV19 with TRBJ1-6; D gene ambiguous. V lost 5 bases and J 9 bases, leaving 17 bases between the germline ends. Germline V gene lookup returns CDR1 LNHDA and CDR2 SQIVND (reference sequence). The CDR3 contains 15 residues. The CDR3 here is CASSDRAGPLSPLHF. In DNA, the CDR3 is TGTGCCAGTAGTGACCGCGCAGGCCCCCTTTCACCCCTCCACTTT.

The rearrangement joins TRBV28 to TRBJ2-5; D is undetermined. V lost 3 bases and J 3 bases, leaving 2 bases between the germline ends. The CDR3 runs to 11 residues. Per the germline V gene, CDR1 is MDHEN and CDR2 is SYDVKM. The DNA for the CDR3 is TGTGCCAGCAGTTTTAAAGAGACCCAGTACTTC. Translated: CASSFKETQYF.

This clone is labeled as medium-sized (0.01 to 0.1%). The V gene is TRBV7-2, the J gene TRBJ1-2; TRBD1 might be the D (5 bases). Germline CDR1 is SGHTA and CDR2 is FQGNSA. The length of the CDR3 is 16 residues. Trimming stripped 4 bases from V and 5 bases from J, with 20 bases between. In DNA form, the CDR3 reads TGTGCCAGCAGCTATCGCGGGGGGGGGACGGCGTATGGCTACACCTTC. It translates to CASSYRGGGTAYGYTF.